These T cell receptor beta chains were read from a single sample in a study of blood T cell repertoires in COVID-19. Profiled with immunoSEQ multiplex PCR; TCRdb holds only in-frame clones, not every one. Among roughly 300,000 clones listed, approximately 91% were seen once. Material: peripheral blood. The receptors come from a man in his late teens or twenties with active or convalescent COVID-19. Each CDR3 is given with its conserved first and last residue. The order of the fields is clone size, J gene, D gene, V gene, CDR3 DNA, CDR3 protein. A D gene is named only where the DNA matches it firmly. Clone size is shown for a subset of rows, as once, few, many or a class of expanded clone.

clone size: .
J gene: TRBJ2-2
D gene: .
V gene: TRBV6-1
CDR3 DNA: TGTGCCAGCATCGAACTCCGGGGAACCGGGGAGCTGTTTTTT
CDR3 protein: CASIELRGTGELFF

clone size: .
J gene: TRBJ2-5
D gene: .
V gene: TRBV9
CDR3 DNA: TGTGCCAGCAGCGTAGACGGGTGGAGCGGGACCCAGTACTTC
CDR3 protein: CASSVDGWSGTQYF

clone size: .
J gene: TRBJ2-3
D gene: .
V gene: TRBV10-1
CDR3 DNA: TGCGCCAGCAGTGAGTCGTATAGCACAGATACGCAGTATTTT
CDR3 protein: CASSESYSTDTQYF

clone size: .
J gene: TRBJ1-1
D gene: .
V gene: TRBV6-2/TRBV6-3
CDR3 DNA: TGTGCCAGCAGTTTCAGGGGTGGCGCTGAAGCTTTCTTT
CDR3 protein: CASSFRGGAEAFF

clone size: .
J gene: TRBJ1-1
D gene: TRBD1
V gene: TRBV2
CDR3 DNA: TGTGCCAGCAGCTTACAGGGGGCCGGTACTGAAGCTTTCTTT
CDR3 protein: CASSLQGAGTEAFF

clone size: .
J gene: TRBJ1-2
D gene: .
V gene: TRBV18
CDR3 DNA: TGTGCCAGCTCGACCGCGGGAGGGGAGGATGGCTACACCTTC
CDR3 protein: CASSTAGGEDGYTF

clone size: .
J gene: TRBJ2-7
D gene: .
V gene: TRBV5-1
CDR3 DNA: TGCGCCAGCAGCTTGACCCTCGGGGTTCCCTACGAGCAGTACTTC
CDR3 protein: CASSLTLGVPYEQYF

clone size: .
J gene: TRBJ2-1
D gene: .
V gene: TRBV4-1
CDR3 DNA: TGCGCCAGCAGCCACGATCCGGGACTCCCCTACAATGAGCAGTTCTTC
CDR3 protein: CASSHDPGLPYNEQFF

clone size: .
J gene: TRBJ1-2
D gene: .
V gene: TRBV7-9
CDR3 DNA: TGTGCCAGCAGCCCACAGGGAAATACAAACTATGGCTACACCTTC
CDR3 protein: CASSPQGNTNYGYTF

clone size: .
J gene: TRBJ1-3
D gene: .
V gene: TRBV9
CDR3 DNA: TGTGCCAGCAGCGTAGCTCCAGGGGAGGGAAACACCATATATTTT
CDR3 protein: CASSVAPGEGNTIYF

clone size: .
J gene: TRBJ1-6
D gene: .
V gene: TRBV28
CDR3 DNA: TGTGCCAGCAGTTTAGGGGCAGGGGCGAATTCACCCCTCCACTTT
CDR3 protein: CASSLGAGANSPLHF

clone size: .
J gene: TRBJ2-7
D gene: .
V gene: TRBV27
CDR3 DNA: TGTGCCAGCAGTTTAGCAGATACCTACGAGCAGTACTTC
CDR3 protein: CASSLADTYEQYF

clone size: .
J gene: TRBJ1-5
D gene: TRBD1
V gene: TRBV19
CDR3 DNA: TGTGCCACCCTCCCGGGACAGGGGTATTATAGCAATCAGCCCCAGCATTTT
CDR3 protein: CATLPGQGYYSNQPQHF

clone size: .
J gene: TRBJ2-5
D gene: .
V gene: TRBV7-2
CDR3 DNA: TGTGCCAGCAGCTTAGGGTTTTCGGGGAGAGAGACCCAGTACTTC
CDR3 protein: CASSLGFSGRETQYF

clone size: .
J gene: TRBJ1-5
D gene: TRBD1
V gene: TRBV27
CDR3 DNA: TGTGCCAGCAGTCCTCCGGGACAGGGGGCGATCAGCAATCAGCCCCAGCATTTT
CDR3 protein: CASSPPGQGAISNQPQHF

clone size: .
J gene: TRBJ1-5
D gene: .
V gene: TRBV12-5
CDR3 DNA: TGTGCTAGTGGTTCCGAGGCCGATCAGCCCCAGCATTTT
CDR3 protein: CASGSEADQPQHF

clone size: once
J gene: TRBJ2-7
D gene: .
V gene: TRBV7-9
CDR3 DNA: TGTGCCAGCCAGCCGCTCGGGGGATCCCTCCTCGAGCAGTACTTC
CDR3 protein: CASQPLGGSLLEQYF

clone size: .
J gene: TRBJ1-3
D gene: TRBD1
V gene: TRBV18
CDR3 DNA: TGTGCCAGCTCACCAGGGACAGCCTCTGGAAACACCATATATTTT
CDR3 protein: CASSPGTASGNTIYF

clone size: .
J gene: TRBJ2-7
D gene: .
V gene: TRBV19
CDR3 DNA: TGTGCCAGTAGTGTCTACTTGGAGTACGAGCAGTACTTC
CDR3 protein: CASSVYLEYEQYF

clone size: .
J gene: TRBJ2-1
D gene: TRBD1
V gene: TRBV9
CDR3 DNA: TGTGCCAGCAGCGGACAGGGGTTAATGGATTCCTACAATGAGCAGTTCTTC
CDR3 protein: CASSGQGLMDSYNEQFF

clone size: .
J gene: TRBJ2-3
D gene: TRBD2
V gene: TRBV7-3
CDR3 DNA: TGTGCCAGCAGCTTAAACCCTAGCGGGGGCCCTAGGGATACGCAGTATTTT
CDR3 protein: CASSLNPSGGPRDTQYF

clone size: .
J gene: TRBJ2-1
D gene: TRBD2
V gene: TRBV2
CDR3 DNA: TGTGCCAGCAGTGAAGCGCGTCTACGGACTAGCGATAACTTTAAGCAGTTCTTC
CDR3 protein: CASSEARLRTSDNFKQFF

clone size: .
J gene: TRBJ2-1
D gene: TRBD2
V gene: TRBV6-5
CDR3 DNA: TGTGCCAGCAGTTACTCGTCTAGCGGATACAATGAGCAGTTCTTC
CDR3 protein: CASSYSSSGYNEQFF

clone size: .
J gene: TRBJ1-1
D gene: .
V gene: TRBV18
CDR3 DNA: TGTGCCAGCTCCAGCGGCATGAACACTGAAGCTTTCTTT
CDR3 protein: CASSSGMNTEAFF

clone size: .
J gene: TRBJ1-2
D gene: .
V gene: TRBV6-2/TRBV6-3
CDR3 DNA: TGTGCCAGCAGTCCACCGGGTGCATATGGCTACACCTTC
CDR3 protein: CASSPPGAYGYTF

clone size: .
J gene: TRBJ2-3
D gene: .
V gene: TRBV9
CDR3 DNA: TGTGCCAGCAGCCTTATCGCTACAGGGTTGGGAGATACGCAGTATTTT
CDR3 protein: CASSLIATGLGDTQYF

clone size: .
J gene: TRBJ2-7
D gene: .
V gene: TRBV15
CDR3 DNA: TGTGCCACCAGCAGAGCTGCAGGCATCTCCTACGAGCAGTACTTC
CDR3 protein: CATSRAAGISYEQYF

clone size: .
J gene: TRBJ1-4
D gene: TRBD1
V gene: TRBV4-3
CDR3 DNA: TGCGCCAGCAGCCAGATGGACAGGGGTGGAGAAAAACTGTTTTTT
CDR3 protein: CASSQMDRGGEKLFF

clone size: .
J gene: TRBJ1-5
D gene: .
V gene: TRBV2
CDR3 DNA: TGTGCCAGCAACTCGGGGGGCAATCAGCCCCAGCATTTT
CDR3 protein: CASNSGGNQPQHF

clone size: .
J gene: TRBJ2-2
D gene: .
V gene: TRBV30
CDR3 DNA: TGTGCCTGGAGTGTACACCCGAACACCGGGGAGCTGTTTTTT
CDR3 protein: CAWSVHPNTGELFF

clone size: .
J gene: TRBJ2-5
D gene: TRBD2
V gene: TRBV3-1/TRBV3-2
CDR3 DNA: TGTGCCAGCAGCCACCCCATCGGGACTAGCGGGGGGGCCGGAGAGACCCAGTACTTC
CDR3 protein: CASSHPIGTSGGAGETQYF

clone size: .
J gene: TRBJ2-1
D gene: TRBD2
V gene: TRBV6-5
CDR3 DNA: TGTGCCAGCAGTTACTCCAGCGGGGGGGCAAATGAGCAGTTCTTC
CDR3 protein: CASSYSSGGANEQFF

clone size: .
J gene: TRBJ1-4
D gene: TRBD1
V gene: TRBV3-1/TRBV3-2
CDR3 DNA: TGTGCCAGCAGTCCTAGACAGGGGGCGCGGTATTATGAAAAACTGTTTTTT
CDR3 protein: CASSPRQGARYYEKLFF

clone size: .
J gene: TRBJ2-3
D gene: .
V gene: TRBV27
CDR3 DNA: TGTGCCAGCAGTTCCTCACCCCCGGGACAGCAGTATTTT
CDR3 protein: CASSSSPPGQQYF

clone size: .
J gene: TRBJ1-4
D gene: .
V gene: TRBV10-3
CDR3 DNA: TGTGCCATCAGTGAGTTGCAGGGAATGGAACTGTTTTTT
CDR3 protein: CAISELQGMELFF

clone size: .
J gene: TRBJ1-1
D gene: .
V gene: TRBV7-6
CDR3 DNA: TGTGCCAGCAGCCAAGTCCTAGGGGACACTGAAGCTTTCTTT
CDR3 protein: CASSQVLGDTEAFF

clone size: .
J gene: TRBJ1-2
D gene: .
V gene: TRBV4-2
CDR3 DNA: TGTGCCAGCAGCCAAGATCCCCAGTTCTATGGCTACACCTTC
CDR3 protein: CASSQDPQFYGYTF

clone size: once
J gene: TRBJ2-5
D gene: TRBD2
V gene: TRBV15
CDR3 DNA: TGTGCCACCAGCCCCAGGACTAGCGGGGGGCAAGAGACCCAGTACTTC
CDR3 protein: CATSPRTSGGQETQYF

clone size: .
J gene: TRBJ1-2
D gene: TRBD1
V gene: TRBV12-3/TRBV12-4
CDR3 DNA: TGTGCCAGCAGTTTAGTAGACAGGGGGTACTACACCTTC
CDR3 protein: CASSLVDRGYYTF

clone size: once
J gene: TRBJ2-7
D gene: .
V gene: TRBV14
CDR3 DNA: TGTGCCAGCAGCTCGCGCCCCCGCGGGGAGCAGTACTTC
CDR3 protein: CASSSRPRGEQYF

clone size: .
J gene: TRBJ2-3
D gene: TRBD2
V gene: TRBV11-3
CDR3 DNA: TGTGCCAGCAGCCCCACTCCGGGACTAAGCACAGATACGCAGTATTTT
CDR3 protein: CASSPTPGLSTDTQYF

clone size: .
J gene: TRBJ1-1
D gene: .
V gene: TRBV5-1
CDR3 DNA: TGCGCCAGCATTGATGGGGAGTCGGGGATGAACACTGAAGCTTTCTTT
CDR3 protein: CASIDGESGMNTEAFF

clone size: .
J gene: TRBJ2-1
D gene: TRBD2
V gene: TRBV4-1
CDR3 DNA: TGCGCCAGCAGCCAAGCGGGACTAGCGGGGGGGCAAGAGTTCTTC
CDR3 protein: CASSQAGLAGGQEFF